This T cell receptor (beta chain) emerged from a study of blood T cells in healthy people across ages. This clonotype was seen repeatedly, ten times or more. Germline V gene data show CDR1 as SNHLY and CDR2 as FYNNEI. CDR3 size: 13 residues. Between the trimmed V and J ends, which lost 1 base and 6 bases, there was a span of 7 bases. With a J-beta primer mix and a sample-barcoded 5' primer, a second PCR ran 7 to 11 cycles. TCRdb recomputed calls from the 5' RACE reads with MiXCR, one row per CDR3 protein. The sample comprises 600,000 or so distinct CDR3 sequences, approximately 30% of which are singletons, and around 14% rests with the top ten.

Sequenced sample: blood. The gene calls are TRBV2 and TRBJ1-5, with D perhaps matching TRBD1 (5 bases). This TCR derives from a woman older than 75 in good health. The CDR3 is CASSEERGQPQHF. The CDR3 region has the DNA TGTGCCAGCAGTGAAGAGAGGGGTCAGCCCCAGCATTTT.